This T cell receptor (beta chain) was sequenced for a study of blood T cell repertoires in COVID-19. Study at large: The United States, Italy and Spain were the sources of the acute and convalescent COVID-19 samples. The analysed material was cDNA or gDNA that came from T cells, B-cell-depleted T cells, or PBMCs.

The CDR3 runs to 15 residues. Trimming left V 5 bases short and J 0 bases short, with 14 bases between. Germline lookup yields CDR1 GTSNPN and CDR2 SVGIG (reference sequence). Original processing notes: Reference gene primer amplification gave nucleated cell count estimates. Method: immunoSEQ multiplex PCR; TCRdb's copy keeps in-frame clones and lacks some. V, J and clone size were drawn from that table, and D and trimming were deduced from the DNA. The sample includes around 150,000 clones, around nine tenths of them seen just once. The gene calls are TRBV30 and TRBJ1-3, with D possibly TRBD1 on 6 matching bases. The sequence was collected from a human donor in a cohort sampled during active COVID-19. Material for sequencing was peripheral blood. In DNA form, the CDR3 reads TGTGCCTGGTCACAGGGCGCTTACTCTGGAAACACCATATATTTT. Protein sequence: CAWSQGAYSGNTIYF.